A single sample gave rise to the 27 T cell receptor beta chains below, sequenced in a study of T cell changes during pregnancy in multiple sclerosis. Produced via immunoSEQ multiplex PCR; TCRdb's table is partial and in-frame only. The sample yields about 75,000 clones, roughly 90% seen once. The sample here was peripheral blood, taken in the first trimester of pregnancy. All receptors derive from a female donor in good health, enrolled as a control in a pregnancy study.

This CDR3 reads CASRPDRDASPLHF. As DNA, the CDR3 is TGTGCCAGCAGACCTGACAGGGATGCATCACCCCTCCACTTT. This chain uses TRBV28 with TRBJ1-6; 7 bases match TRBD1. Germline CDR1 MDHEN, CDR2 SYDVKM. There are 14 residues in the CDR3. Trimming removed 6 bases from V and 10 bases from J; junction bases left unmatched: 9.

V gene TRBV6-5 combines with J gene TRBJ1-6; D perhaps matches TRBD1 (6 bases). The CDR3 covers 14 residues. CDR1 is MNHEY and CDR2 is SVGAGI in the germline V gene. V lost 7 bases, J lost 4 bases, and 11 bases lay in between. The CDR3 region is CASNLGQYNSPLHF. In DNA form, the CDR3 reads TGTGCCAGCAACTTAGGACAGTATAATTCACCCCTCCACTTT.

The chain couples TRBV18 to TRBJ2-3; the D gene is possibly TRBD2 (5 bases). The germline V and J ends were trimmed by 9 bases and 3 bases, with 16 bases remaining between them. Germline V gene data show CDR1 as KGHSH and CDR2 as LQKENI. The CDR3 is 14 amino acids. Here the CDR3 DNA reads TGTGCCAGTACCCAACTAGGGAATACAGATACGCAGTATTTT. It specifies CASTQLGNTDTQYF.

The genes are TRBV7-2 and TRBJ1-5; D is perhaps TRBD1 (5 bases). Germline V gives CDR1 SGHTA, CDR2 FQGNSA. V was trimmed by 1 base and J by 4 bases, leaving 14 bases between them. CDR3 length: 16 amino acids. Here the CDR3 DNA reads TGTGCCAGCAGCTTAGATTCGGGGGGGTCGAATCAGCCCCAGCATTTT. Protein product: CASSLDSGGSNQPQHF.

The chain links TRBV11-2 to TRBJ2-7, with D maybe TRBD1 (5 bases). CDR3 length: 14 amino acids. Germline V lookup: CDR1 SGHAT, CDR2 FQNNGV. V lost 3 bases and J 3 bases, leaving 12 bases between the germline ends. The CDR3 protein is CASSFQGFGYEQYF. The CDR3 DNA reads as TGTGCCAGCAGCTTCCAGGGTTTCGGCTACGAGCAGTACTTC.

The rearrangement links TRBV6-5 to TRBJ1-6; 10 bases match TRBD1. CDR1 and CDR2 (germline): MNHEY, SVGAGI. The CDR3 totals 14 residues. The J segment lost 8 bases and the V segment lost 6 bases, leaving 4 bases of the junction unmatched. CDR3 sequence: CASSIGTGDSPLHF. CDR3 in DNA: TGTGCCAGCAGCATCGGGACAGGGGATTCACCCCTCCACTTT.

This chain links TRBV29-1 with TRBJ2-2; TRBD2 is a possible D gene (6 bases). Germline values: CDR1 SQVTM, CDR2 ANQGSEA. The CDR3 spans 15 residues. Trimming removed 7 bases at V and 1 base at J, with 16 bases between. CDR3 sequence (DNA): TGCAGCGCGGGGGTATACGGCGAGAACACCGGGGAGCTGTTTTTT. This encodes CSAGVYGENTGELFF.

V and J are TRBV18 and TRBJ2-7; the D gene is possibly TRBD1 (5 bases). The V end lost 4 bases, the J end lost 5 bases, and 12 bases lay between the germline ends. Germline assignment: CDR1 KGHSH and CDR2 LQKENI. There are 13 residues in the CDR3. CDR3 bases: TGTGCCAGCTCACAGGGGTTTGGGGACGAGCAGTACTTC. Residues: CASSQGFGDEQYF.

The V and J genes are TRBV27 and TRBJ2-7; 12 bases match TRBD2. CDR1 and CDR2 (germline): MNHEY, SMNVEV (reference sequence). The V segment lost 4 bases and the J segment 7 bases; nucleotides outside the gene matches: 5. The CDR3 covers 14 residues. The CDR3 sequence: CASSSSLAGGEQYF. In nucleotides, the CDR3 is TGTGCCAGCAGTTCGAGTCTAGCGGGAGGGGAGCAGTACTTC.

This sequence joins TRBV5-1 and TRBJ1-2, with D possibly TRBD1 on 5 matching bases. The length of the CDR3 is 16 residues. The ends were cut back, 4 bases at V and 2 bases at J, with 18 bases in the middle. The germline CDR1 and CDR2 sequences are SGHRS and YFSETQ. DNA for the CDR3: TGCGCCAGCAGCGGGCCCTCTCGGCGGGGGAACTATGGCTACACCTTC. As protein: CASSGPSRRGNYGYTF.

V is TRBV10-1 and J is TRBJ1-1; possible D gene TRBD1, 5 bases. Looked up from germline, CDR1 is WNHNN and CDR2 is SYGVQD (reference sequence). V was clipped by 4 bases and J by 1 base, with 16 bases between them. There are 16 residues in the CDR3. Here the CDR3 DNA reads TGCGCCAGCAGTGGATCCGTTGGGGCCGCGAACACTGAAGCTTTCTTT. Translating it yields CASSGSVGAANTEAFF.

The V call is TRBV5-1, the J call TRBJ1-4; D not resolved. Germline values: CDR1 SGHRS, CDR2 YFSETQ. The CDR3 totals 17 residues. V was trimmed by 3 bases and J by 2 bases, leaving 17 bases between them. CDR3 coding DNA: TGCGCCAGCAGCTGGGCGGGGAGCGAAGCGACTAATGAAAAACTGTTTTTT. It yields the protein CASSWAGSEATNEKLFF.

This chain uses TRBV6-1 with TRBJ2-3, with a weak D call TRBD1 (6 bases). The germline V and J ends were trimmed by 4 bases and 2 bases, with 13 bases remaining between them. Per germline, CDR1 MNHNS and CDR2 SASEGT. The CDR3 runs 15 residues. The CDR3 DNA is TGTGCCAGCAGTGTATGGGACACCTCCACAGATACGCAGTATTTT. This translates into CASSVWDTSTDTQYF.

This clone occurred a few times. The chain combines TRBV6-5 with TRBJ1-2; D gene unclear. V lost 10 bases and J lost 3, with 15 bases in between. CDR1 is MNHEY, CDR2 SVGAGI, per germline. The CDR3 is 13 amino acids. In nucleotides, the CDR3 is TGTGCCACGGGGAGGGAGAACCACTATGGCTACACCTTC. Amino acid sequence: CATGRENHYGYTF.

This chain connects TRBV19 to TRBJ1-6; TRBD1 matches at 8 bases. CDR3 length equals 15 residues. The junction had 15 bases not matched to a gene; V was cut back by 6 bases and J by 14 bases. Per germline, CDR1 LNHDA and CDR2 SQIVND (reference sequence). The CDR3, as DNA: TGTGCCAGTAGCAAGGGACAGGTGCAGTCGGGGGCCCTCCACTTT. It yields the protein CASSKGQVQSGALHF.

This clone appeared a single time. V gene TRBV29-1 combines with J gene TRBJ2-3; 9 nucleotides line up with TRBD1. Losses at the gene ends were 2 bases for V and 0 bases for J; bases not matched to a gene: 6. The CDR3 is 16 amino acids. Germline assignment: CDR1 SQVTM and CDR2 ANQGSEA. CDR3 sequence: CSVEPLGTGSTDTQYF. CDR3 nucleotides: TGCAGCGTTGAACCCCTCGGGACAGGGAGCACAGATACGCAGTATTTT.

The chain employs TRBV28 and TRBJ2-7; 10 nucleotides line up with TRBD2. Germline CDR1 is MDHEN and CDR2 is SYDVKM. Losses at the gene ends were 10 bases for V and 4 bases for J; bases not matched to a gene: 7. The CDR3 contains 13 residues. The CDR3: CATRAGGPYEQYF. CDR3 coding DNA: TGTGCCACTCGAGCGGGAGGGCCTTACGAGCAGTACTTC.

The chain uses TRBV28 and TRBJ1-3; 7 nucleotides align to TRBD1. The germline V gene has CDR1 MDHEN and CDR2 SYDVKM. V was pared by 9 bases and J by 2 bases, with 7 bases of the junction left unmatched. The CDR3 totals 14 residues. The chain's CDR3 is CASRQGGTGNTIYF. The CDR3 DNA is TGTGCCAGTCGCCAGGGGGGAACTGGAAACACCATATATTTT.

V usage is TRBV5-1 and J usage is TRBJ2-5, with 8 bases fitting TRBD2. The CDR3 covers 16 residues. With 4 bases clipped from V and 3 bases from J, the junction kept 11 bases outside the gene matches. Germline assignment: CDR1 SGHRS and CDR2 YFSETQ. As DNA, the CDR3 is TGCGCCAGCAGCCCGTACCACGGGGGGGCCGAAGAGACCCAGTACTTC. Its translation is CASSPYHGGAEETQYF.

This chain links TRBV6-5 with TRBJ1-6; D ambiguous. The V end was cut by 2 bases, the J end by 6 bases, with 11 bases between. The CDR3 consists of 15 residues. Germline-derived CDR1 and CDR2 are MNHEY and SVGAGI. CDR3 loop: CASSYGAPVNSPLHF. As DNA, the CDR3 is TGTGCCAGCAGTTACGGAGCTCCAGTTAATTCACCCCTCCACTTT.

The J gene is TRBJ1-2, the V gene TRBV18; 8 bases line up with TRBD1. This CDR3 contains 15 residues. The V and J ends lost 2 bases and 5 bases, in that order; junction bases with no gene match: 7. Germline CDR1 reads KGHSH; CDR2 reads LQKENI. The CDR3 loop is CASSPDAGGLYGYTF. The CDR3 region has the DNA TGTGCCAGCTCACCAGATGCAGGGGGCTTATATGGCTACACCTTC.

This clone was seen just once. The chain uses TRBV12-5 and TRBJ2-7; 8 bases are a match to TRBD1. Germline CDR1 reads LGHNT; CDR2 reads FRNRAP. The CDR3 runs to 13 residues. J was trimmed by 4 bases and V by 5 bases; bases with no gene match: 4. In DNA form, the CDR3 reads TGTGCTAGTGGTACCGGGACAGGTTACGAGCAGTACTTC. This codes for CASGTGTGYEQYF.

The chain couples TRBV2 to TRBJ1-1, with a weak D call TRBD1 (5 bases). The ends were cut back, 3 bases at V and 1 base at J, with 6 bases in the middle. This CDR3 contains 13 residues. The V gene's germline CDR1 is SNHLY and CDR2 FYNNEI. The CDR3 region has the DNA TGTGCCAGCAGTGAGGGGGGGAACACTGAAGCTTTCTTT. This gives the protein CASSEGGNTEAFF.

The V gene is TRBV4-1, the J gene TRBJ1-2; perhaps TRBD1 as D (6 bases). CDR3 length: 13 amino acids. CDR1 and CDR2 from the germline V gene are MGHRA and YSYEKL. The V and J ends lost 4 bases and 7 bases respectively, with 13 bases between them. This chain's CDR3 is CASSPRDIRGYTF. In nucleotides, the CDR3 is TGCGCCAGCAGCCCTAGGGACATCCGTGGCTACACCTTC.

The chain carries TRBV7-9 and TRBJ1-2, with 9 bases aligning to TRBD1. With V trimmed by 5 bases and J by 7 bases, 14 bases remained unmatched. Per the germline V gene, CDR1 is SEHNR and CDR2 is FQNEAQ (reference sequence). The length of the CDR3 is 16 residues. DNA of the CDR3: TGTGCCAGCAGCGCCCCCCGGGACAGGGAGTTTGGTGGCTACACCTTC. Residues: CASSAPRDREFGGYTF.

V is TRBV4-2 and J is TRBJ2-7; 14 bases fit TRBD2. The V gene's germline CDR1 is LGHNA and CDR2 YNFKEQ. CDR3 size: 16 residues. J lost 4 bases, V lost 4 bases, and 6 bases had no gene match. The chain's CDR3 is CASSRGLAGEKYEQYF. The DNA for the CDR3 is TGTGCCAGCAGCCGGGGACTAGCGGGGGAAAAATACGAGCAGTACTTC.

CDR3 nucleotide sequence: TGTGCCAGCAGCCCCCGGACAGGGAGGGACACTGAAGCTTTCTTT. Translating it yields CASSPRTGRDTEAFF. The chain links TRBV16 to TRBJ1-1; 8 bases match TRBD1. V trimming: 4 bases; J trimming: 3 bases; junction bases outside the gene matches: 7. Germline CDR1 KGHSY, CDR2 FQNENV. CDR3 length: 15 residues.